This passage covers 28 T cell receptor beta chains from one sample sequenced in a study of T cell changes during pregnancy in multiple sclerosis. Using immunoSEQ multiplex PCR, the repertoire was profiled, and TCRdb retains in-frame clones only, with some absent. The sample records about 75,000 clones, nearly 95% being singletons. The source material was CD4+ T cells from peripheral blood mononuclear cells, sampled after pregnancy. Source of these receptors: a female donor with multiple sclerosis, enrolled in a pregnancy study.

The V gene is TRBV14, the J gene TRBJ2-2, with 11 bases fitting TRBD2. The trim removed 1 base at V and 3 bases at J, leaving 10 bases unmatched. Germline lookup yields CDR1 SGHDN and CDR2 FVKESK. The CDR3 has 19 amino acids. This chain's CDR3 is CASSQGVPTSGRDTGELFF. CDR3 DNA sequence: TGTGCCAGCAGCCAAGGAGTACCTACTAGCGGGAGAGACACCGGGGAGCTGTTTTTT.

This CDR3 is CASSTGGSGSFTDTQYF. In DNA, the CDR3 is TGTGCCAGCAGTACAGGAGGTAGCGGGAGTTTTACAGATACGCAGTATTTT. This rearrangement joins TRBV28 to TRBJ2-3; TRBD2 aligns across 9 bases. Trimming cost V 5 bases and J 3 bases; bases outside gene matches: 12. The germline CDR1 and CDR2 sequences are MDHEN and SYDVKM. The CDR3 is made up of 17 amino acids. The whole variable domain, filled in from reference TRBV28 and TRBJ2-3, reads DVKVTQSSRYLVKRTGEKVFLECVQDMDHENMFWYRQDPGLGLRLIYFSYDVKMKEKGDIPEGYSVSREKKERFSLILESASTNQTSMYLCASSTGGSGSFTDTQYFGPGTRLTVL.

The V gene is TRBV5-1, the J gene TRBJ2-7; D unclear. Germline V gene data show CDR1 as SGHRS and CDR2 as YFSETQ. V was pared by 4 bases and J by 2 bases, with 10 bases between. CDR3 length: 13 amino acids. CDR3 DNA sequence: TGCGCCAGCAGCACAAGTCAGACCTACGAGCAGTACTTC. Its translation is CASSTSQTYEQYF.

The CDR3 region is CASSPRTDYGYTF. The CDR3 region has the DNA TGTGCCAGCAGCCCGAGGACAGACTATGGCTACACCTTC. V and J are TRBV5-5 and TRBJ1-2, with D possibly being TRBD1 (6 bases). Looked up from germline, CDR1 is SGHKS and CDR2 is YYEKEE (reference sequence). V was trimmed by 4 bases and J by 3 bases, leaving 10 bases between them. The CDR3 totals 13 residues.

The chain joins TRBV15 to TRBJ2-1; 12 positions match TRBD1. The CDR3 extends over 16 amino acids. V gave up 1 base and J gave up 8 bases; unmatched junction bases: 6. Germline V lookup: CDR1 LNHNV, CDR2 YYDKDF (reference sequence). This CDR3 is CATSRVKGQGADEQFF. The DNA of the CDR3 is TGTGCCACCAGCAGAGTAAAGGGACAGGGGGCTGATGAGCAGTTCTTC.

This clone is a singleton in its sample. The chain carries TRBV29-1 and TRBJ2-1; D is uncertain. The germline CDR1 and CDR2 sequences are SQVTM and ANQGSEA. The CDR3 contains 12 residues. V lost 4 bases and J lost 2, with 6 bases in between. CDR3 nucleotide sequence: TGCAGCGTTGCTTCTACCTACAATGAGCAGTTCTTC. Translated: CSVASTYNEQFF.

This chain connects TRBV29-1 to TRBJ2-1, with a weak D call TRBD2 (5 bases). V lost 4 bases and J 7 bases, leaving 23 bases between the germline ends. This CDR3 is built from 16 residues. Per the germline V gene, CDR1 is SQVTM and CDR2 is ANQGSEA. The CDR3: CSVGVLVGVGKNEQFF. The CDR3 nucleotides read TGCAGCGTTGGGGTCTTGGTGGGAGTCGGGAAAAATGAGCAGTTCTTC.

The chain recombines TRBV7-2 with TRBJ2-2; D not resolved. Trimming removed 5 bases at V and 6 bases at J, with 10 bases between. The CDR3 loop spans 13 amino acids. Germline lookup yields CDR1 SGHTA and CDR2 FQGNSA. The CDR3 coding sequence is TGTGCCAGCAGCGCGGCCGTTGCCGGGGAGCTGTTTTTT. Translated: CASSAAVAGELFF.

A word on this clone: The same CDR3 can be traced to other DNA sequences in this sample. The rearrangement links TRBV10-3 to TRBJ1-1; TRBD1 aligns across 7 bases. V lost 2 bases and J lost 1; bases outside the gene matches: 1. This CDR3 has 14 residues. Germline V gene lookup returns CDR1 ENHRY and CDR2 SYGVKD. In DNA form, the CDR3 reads TGTGCCATCAGTGAGGGACAGGCGAACACTGAAGCTTTCTTT. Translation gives CAISEGQANTEAFF.

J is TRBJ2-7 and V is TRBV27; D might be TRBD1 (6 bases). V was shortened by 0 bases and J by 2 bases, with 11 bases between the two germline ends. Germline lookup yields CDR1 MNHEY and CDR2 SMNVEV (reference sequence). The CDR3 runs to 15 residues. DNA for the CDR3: TGTGCCAGCAGTTTATCAGTGGGGGCCACCTACGAGCAGTACTTC. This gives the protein CASSLSVGATYEQYF.

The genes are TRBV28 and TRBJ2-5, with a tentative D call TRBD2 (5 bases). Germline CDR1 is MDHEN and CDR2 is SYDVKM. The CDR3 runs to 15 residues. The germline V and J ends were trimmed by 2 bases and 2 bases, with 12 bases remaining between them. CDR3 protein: CASSLRMTGQETQYF. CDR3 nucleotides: TGTGCCAGCAGTTTAAGGATGACGGGACAAGAGACCCAGTACTTC.

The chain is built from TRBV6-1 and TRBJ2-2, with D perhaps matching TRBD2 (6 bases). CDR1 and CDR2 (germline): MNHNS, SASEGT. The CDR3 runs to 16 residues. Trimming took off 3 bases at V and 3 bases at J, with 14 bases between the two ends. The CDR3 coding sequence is TGTGCCAGCAGTGACCCCCATGGGGGGTACACCGGGGAGCTGTTTTTT. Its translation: CASSDPHGGYTGELFF.

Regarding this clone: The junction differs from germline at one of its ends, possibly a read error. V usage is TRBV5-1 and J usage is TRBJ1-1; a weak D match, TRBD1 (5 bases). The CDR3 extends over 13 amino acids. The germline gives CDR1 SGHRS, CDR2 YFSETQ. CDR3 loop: CASSLSLSRDSIF. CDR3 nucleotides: TGCGCCAGCAGCTTGAGCCTGAGCAGGGACTCGATCTTT.

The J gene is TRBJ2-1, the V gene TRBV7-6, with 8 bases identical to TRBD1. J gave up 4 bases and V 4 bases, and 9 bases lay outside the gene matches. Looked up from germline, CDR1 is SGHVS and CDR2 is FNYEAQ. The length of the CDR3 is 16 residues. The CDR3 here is CASSSIRQGMYNEQFF. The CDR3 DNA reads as TGTGCCAGCAGCTCGATCCGACAGGGGATGTACAATGAGCAGTTCTTC. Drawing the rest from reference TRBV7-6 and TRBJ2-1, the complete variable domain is GAGVSQSPRYKVTKRGQDVALRCDPISGHVSLYWYRQALGQGPEFLTYFNYEAQQDKSGLPNDRFSAERPEGSISTLTIQRTEQRDSAMYRCASSSIRQGMYNEQFFGPGTRLTVL.

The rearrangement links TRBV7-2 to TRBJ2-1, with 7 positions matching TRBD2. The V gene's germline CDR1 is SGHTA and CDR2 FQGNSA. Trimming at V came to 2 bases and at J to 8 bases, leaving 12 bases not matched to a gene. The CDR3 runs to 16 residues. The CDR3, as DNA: TGTGCCAGCAGCTTATGGGGGGGATTGGGTGGCGATGAGCAGTTCTTC. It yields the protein CASSLWGGLGGDEQFF.

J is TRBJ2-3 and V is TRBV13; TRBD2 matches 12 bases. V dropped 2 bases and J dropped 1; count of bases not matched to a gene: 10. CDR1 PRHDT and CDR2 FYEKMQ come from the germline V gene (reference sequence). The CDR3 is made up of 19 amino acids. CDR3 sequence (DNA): TGTGCCAGCAGCTTAAGGTTCGCTAGCGGGAGGGTACGCACAGATACGCAGTATTTT. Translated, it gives CASSLRFASGRVRTDTQYF.

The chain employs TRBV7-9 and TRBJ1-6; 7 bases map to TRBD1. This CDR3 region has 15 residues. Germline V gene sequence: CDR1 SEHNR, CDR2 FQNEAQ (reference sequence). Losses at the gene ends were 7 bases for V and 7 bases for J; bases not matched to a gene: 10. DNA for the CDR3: TGTGCCAGCATCCAAGCGGGCAGGGGGAATTCACCCCTCCACTTT. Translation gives CASIQAGRGNSPLHF.

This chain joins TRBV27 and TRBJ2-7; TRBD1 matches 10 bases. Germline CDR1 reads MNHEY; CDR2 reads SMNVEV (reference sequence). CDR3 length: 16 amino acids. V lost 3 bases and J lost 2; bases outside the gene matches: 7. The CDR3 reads CASSFSPTGGPYEQYF. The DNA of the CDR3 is TGTGCCAGCAGTTTCAGTCCGACAGGGGGCCCCTACGAGCAGTACTTC.

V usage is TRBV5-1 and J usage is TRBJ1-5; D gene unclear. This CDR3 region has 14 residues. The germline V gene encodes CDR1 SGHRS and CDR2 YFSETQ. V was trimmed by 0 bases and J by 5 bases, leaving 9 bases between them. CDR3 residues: CASSLEAGDQPQHF. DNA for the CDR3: TGCGCCAGCAGCTTGGAGGCGGGCGATCAGCCCCAGCATTTT. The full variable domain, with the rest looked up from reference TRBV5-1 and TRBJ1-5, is KAGVTQTPRYLIKTRGQQVTLSCSPISGHRSVSWYQQTPGQGLQFLFEYFSETQRNKGNFPGRFSGRQFSNSRSEMNVSTLELGDSALYLCASSLEAGDQPQHFGDGTRLSIL.

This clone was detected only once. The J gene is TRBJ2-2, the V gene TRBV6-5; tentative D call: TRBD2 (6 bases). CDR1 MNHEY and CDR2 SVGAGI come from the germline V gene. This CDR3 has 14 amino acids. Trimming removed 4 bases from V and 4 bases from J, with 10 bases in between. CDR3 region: CASSSGLFTGELFF. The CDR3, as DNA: TGTGCCAGCAGTTCAGGACTATTCACCGGGGAGCTGTTTTTT.

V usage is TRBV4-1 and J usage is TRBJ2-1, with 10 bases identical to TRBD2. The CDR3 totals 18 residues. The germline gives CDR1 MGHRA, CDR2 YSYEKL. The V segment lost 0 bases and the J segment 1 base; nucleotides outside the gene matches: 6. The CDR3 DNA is TGCGCCAGCAGCCAAGAGGCGCCTAGCGGGAGTTCCTACAATGAGCAGTTCTTC. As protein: CASSQEAPSGSSYNEQFF.

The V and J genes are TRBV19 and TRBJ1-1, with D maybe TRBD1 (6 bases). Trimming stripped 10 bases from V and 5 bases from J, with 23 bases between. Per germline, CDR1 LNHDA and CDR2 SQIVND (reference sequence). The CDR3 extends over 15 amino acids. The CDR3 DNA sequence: TGTGCCACCTCACCGTCCCCCGGGGGGCGAACTGAAGCTTTCTTT. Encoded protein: CATSPSPGGRTEAFF.

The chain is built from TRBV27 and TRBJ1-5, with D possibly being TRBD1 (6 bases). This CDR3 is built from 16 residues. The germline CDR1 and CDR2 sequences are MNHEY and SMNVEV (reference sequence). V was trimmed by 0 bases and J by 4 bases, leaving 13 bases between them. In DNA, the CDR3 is TGTGCCAGCAGTTTATCGGGGGGGGCAGGTAATCAGCCCCAGCATTTT. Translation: CASSLSGGAGNQPQHF.

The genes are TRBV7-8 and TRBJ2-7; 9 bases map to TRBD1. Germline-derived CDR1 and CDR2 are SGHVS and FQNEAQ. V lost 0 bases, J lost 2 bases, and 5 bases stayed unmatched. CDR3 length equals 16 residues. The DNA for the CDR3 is TGTGCCAGCAGCTTAGCGGCGGGACAGGGCACCTACGAGCAGTACTTC. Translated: CASSLAAGQGTYEQYF.

CDR3 region: CASSPMGQGTYGYTF. In nucleotides, the CDR3 is TGTGCCAGCAGTCCTATGGGACAGGGGACATATGGCTACACCTTC. The rearrangement joins TRBV2 to TRBJ1-2, with TRBD1 matching 10 bases. J was trimmed by 5 bases and V by 5 bases; bases with no gene match: 8. CDR3 size: 15 residues. Looked up from germline, CDR1 is SNHLY and CDR2 is FYNNEI.

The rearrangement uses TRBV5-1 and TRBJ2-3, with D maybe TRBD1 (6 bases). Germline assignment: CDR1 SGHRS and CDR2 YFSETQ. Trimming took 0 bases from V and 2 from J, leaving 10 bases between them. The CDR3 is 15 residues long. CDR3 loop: CASSLGQVATDTQYF. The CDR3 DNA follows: TGCGCCAGCAGCTTGGGACAGGTGGCCACAGATACGCAGTATTTT.

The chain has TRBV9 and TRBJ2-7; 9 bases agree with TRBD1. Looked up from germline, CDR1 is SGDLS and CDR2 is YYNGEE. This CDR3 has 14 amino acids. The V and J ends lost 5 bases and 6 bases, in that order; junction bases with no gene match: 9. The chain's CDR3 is CASSWGDRASEQYF. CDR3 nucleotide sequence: TGTGCCAGCAGTTGGGGGGACAGGGCAAGCGAGCAGTACTTC.

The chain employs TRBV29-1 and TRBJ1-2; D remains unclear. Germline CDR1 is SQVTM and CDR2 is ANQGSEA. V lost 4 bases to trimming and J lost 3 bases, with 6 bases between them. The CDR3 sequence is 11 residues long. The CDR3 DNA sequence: TGCAGCGTTGTCCGGGACTATGGCTACACCTTC. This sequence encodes CSVVRDYGYTF. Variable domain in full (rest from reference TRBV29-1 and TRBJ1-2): SAVISQKPSRDICQRGTSLTIQCQVDSQVTMMFWYRQQPGQSLTLIATANQGSEATYESGFVIDKFPISRPNLTFSTLTVSNMSPEDSSIYLCSVVRDYGYTFGSGTRLTVV.